What follows is one TCR beta chain and its context. Its antigen is undetermined. The data were obtained in a study of post-analysis software for immune sequencing data. Study-wide results and caveats: Versus controls, multiple sclerosis patients showed significantly lower diversity (normalized Chao1). By F measure, strong co-clustering occurred among samples prepared in the same batch. Higher frequency in patients than in controls was seen for 5 or 6 TRBV segments, with TRBV5-6, TRBV5-1 and TRBV20-1 among them.

Trimming removed 0 bases from V and 0 bases from J; junction bases left unmatched: 5. CDR1 is SGHNT and CDR2 is YYREEE in the germline V gene (reference sequence). This CDR3 spans 16 amino acids. Each TCR beta cDNA library carried unique molecular identifiers. T cells numbering about 0.85 to 11 million yielded cDNA molecules that totaled some 500,000. TCRdb passed the PCR reads through MiXCR, listing each CDR3 protein once. Of 700,000 to 800,000 distinct CDR3 sequences listed, less than 35% are singletons. This TCR was sampled from a girl aged 10-17 years with multiple sclerosis. The chain couples TRBV5-4 to TRBJ2-7, with 8 bases matching TRBD2. The sequenced sample was blood. The CDR3 here is CASSLAFGRASYEQYF. CDR3 DNA sequence: TGTGCCAGCAGCTTGGCTTTCGGGAGGGCCTCCTACGAGCAGTACTTC.